This TCR beta chain emerged from a study of T cells in Graves' hyperthyroidism and ophthalmopathy. V was cut by 5 bases and J by 0 bases, with 14 bases left in between. CDR1 and CDR2 from the germline V gene are SEHNR and FQNEAQ (reference sequence). There are 17 residues in the CDR3. Whole-study results and caveats: Ophthalmopathy was predicted by the model a median of roughly 6 months ahead of onset.

In regard to this clonotype: Its target is not known.

From RNA transcripts, TCR beta CDR3 regions were amplified. A set of HTBI primers served as the primers for a first-round RT-PCR of the TCR CDR3. TCRdb processed the multiplex PCR reads anew with MiXCR; each CDR3 protein has one entry. The sample includes 480,000 or so distinct CDR3 sequences, 40% to 50% of them seen just once. Clinical symptoms, serum thyroxine and TRAb, thyroid ultrasound and orbital computed tomography were used for the diagnoses. The sequenced material came from peripheral blood or thyroid tissue (not recorded which). This clonotype was obtained from an adult woman with Graves' disease, either hyperthyroidism or ophthalmopathy (not recorded which). The chain links TRBV7-9 to TRBJ2-6; TRBD2 is a possible D gene (6 bases). CDR3 in DNA: TGTGCCAGCAGCCCCAACACCGGGGGCTCTGGGGCCAACGTCCTGACTTTC. Translation: CASSPNTGGSGANVLTF.